This TCR beta chain originates from a study of liver allograft versus peripheral blood T cells. In the study overall: A comparison was made between T cell receptor repertoires in transplanted livers and those in recipients' peripheral blood. Study-wide results and caveats: It was reported that the T cell receptor repertoires found inside liver allografts differed from those that were detected in peripheral blood.

Notes on this clonotype: Its cognate antigen is unknown.

TCRdb reprocessed the reads with MiXCR, giving one entry per CDR3 protein. The sample records about 9,600 distinct CDR3 sequences, approximately 15% being singletons. The CDR3 is 16 residues long. Germline CDR1 DFQATT, CDR2 SNEGSKA (reference sequence). J was trimmed by 6 bases and V by 5 bases; bases with no gene match: 18. This chain uses TRBV20-1 with TRBJ2-7; 8 nucleotides align to TRBD1. This receptor was taken from a human patient who had a liver transplant. The graft donor may be the source of some T cells. This CDR3 reads CSASPLSRQGIPEQYF. In nucleotides, the CDR3 is TGCAGTGCTTCGCCCCTGTCGCGACAGGGGATCCCCGAGCAGTACTTC.